Each of the 26 T cell receptor beta chains below was sequenced from the same sample in a study of PD-L1 blockade in urothelial cancer. The assay was immunoSEQ multiplex PCR, and TCRdb's table has in-frame clones only and misses some. Here the sample spans about 30,000 clones, 84% being singletons. Time point: peripheral blood 6 weeks after treatment start. Sequencing was performed on PBMCs, taken around atezolizumab (anti-PD-L1) treatment. The receptors were sampled from a man aged 70-80 years with urothelial cancer.

In nucleotides, the CDR3 is TGTGCCAGCAGTTACTCTCTAGCTGGCTCTGGCTACACCTTC. It codes for CASSYSLAGSGYTF. This chain links TRBV6-5 with TRBJ1-2, with D unclear. Germline CDR1 reads MNHEY; CDR2 reads SVGAGI. With 0 bases removed from V and 7 bases from J, the gap between germline ends came to 12 bases. The CDR3 totals 14 residues.

The chain combines TRBV6-6 with TRBJ1-1, with no clear D. Looked up from germline, CDR1 is MNHNY and CDR2 is SVGAGI (reference sequence). V lost 4 bases and J lost 5, with 14 bases in between. There are 14 residues in the CDR3. The CDR3 loop reads CASSLRGSGTEAFF. The CDR3 nucleotides are TGTGCCAGCAGTTTGCGGGGATCGGGTACTGAAGCTTTCTTT.

The chain joins TRBV27 to TRBJ1-4, with 8 bases fitting TRBD1. This CDR3 has 14 residues. Germline CDR1 reads MNHEY; CDR2 reads SMNVEV (reference sequence). Losses at the gene ends were 6 bases for V and 8 bases for J; bases not matched to a gene: 8. The CDR3 DNA follows: TGTGCCAGCAGATTACAGGGGGTTGGCGAAAAACTGTTTTTT. Translated, it gives CASRLQGVGEKLFF.

The rearrangement uses TRBV6-6 and TRBJ1-6; D unclear. CDR1 and CDR2 (germline): MNHNY, SVGAGI (reference sequence). Trimming shortened V by 6 bases and J by 9 bases, and 12 bases separated the two germline ends. CDR3 length: 13 residues. The CDR3 DNA is TGTGCCAGCAGAACCAAGGCGGGTTCACCCCTCCACTTT. Translating gives CASRTKAGSPLHF.

This clone showed up just a few times. The chain combines TRBV6-5 with TRBJ2-1; TRBD2 matches at 13 bases. Germline V gives CDR1 MNHEY, CDR2 SVGAGI. The CDR3 loop spans 12 amino acids. Losses at the gene ends were 6 bases for V and 14 bases for J; bases not matched to a gene: 4. The DNA for the CDR3 is TGTGCCAGCAGCGGGGGACTAGCGGGGAAGTTCTTC. Translated, it gives CASSGGLAGKFF.

This clone was counted a few times. V usage is TRBV6-6 and J usage is TRBJ2-7; the match to TRBD2 covers 9 bases. From germline, CDR1 is MNHNY and CDR2 SVGAGI (reference sequence). This CDR3 is built from 14 residues. Trimming at V came to 6 bases and at J to 4 bases, leaving 7 bases not matched to a gene. This CDR3 reads CASSSHSGSYEQYF. The DNA of the CDR3 is TGTGCCAGCAGCTCCCATAGCGGGAGTTACGAGCAGTACTTC.

This chain connects TRBV7-2 to TRBJ2-4, with 11 bases matching TRBD1. There are 16 residues in the CDR3. The germline CDR1 and CDR2 sequences are SGHTA and FQGNSA. The V gene end was trimmed by 7 bases and the J gene end by 7 bases; junction bases not matched to a gene: 12. The CDR3 reads CASTTLDRGPRNIQYF. The CDR3 region has the DNA TGTGCCAGCACCACACTGGACAGGGGGCCACGGAACATTCAGTACTTC.

CDR3 region: CASSGPGQGGHEQYF. The CDR3 nucleotides are TGTGCCAGCAGCGGACCGGGACAGGGCGGCCACGAGCAGTACTTC. This chain uses TRBV2 with TRBJ2-7; TRBD1 matches 9 bases. V lost 6 bases, J lost 5 bases, and 11 bases stayed unmatched. Per the germline V gene, CDR1 is SNHLY and CDR2 is FYNNEI. This CDR3 is 15 amino acids long.

The chain joins TRBV5-5 to TRBJ2-2, with 8 bases fitting TRBD2. The CDR3 sequence is 16 residues long. V dropped 1 base and J dropped 1; count of bases not matched to a gene: 3. Germline CDR1 SGHKS, CDR2 YYEKEE (reference sequence). This chain's CDR3 is CASSLQLAGNTGELFF. The CDR3 DNA reads TGTGCCAGCAGCTTGCAGCTAGCGGGGAACACCGGGGAGCTGTTTTTT.

The chain carries TRBV30 and TRBJ1-6; no clear D. There are 13 residues in the CDR3. CDR1 and CDR2 (germline): GTSNPN, SVGIG (reference sequence). The ends were cut back, 4 bases at V and 4 bases at J, with 8 bases in the middle. CDR3 residues: CAWKEVYNSPLHF. In nucleotides, the CDR3 is TGTGCCTGGAAAGAGGTTTATAATTCACCCCTCCACTTT.

This clone has just one count. The chain links TRBV19 to TRBJ1-4, with a weak D call TRBD1 (6 bases). Trimming took 6 bases from V and 10 from J, leaving 12 bases between them. The CDR3 is 12 amino acids. Germline V gene sequence: CDR1 LNHDA, CDR2 SQIVND (reference sequence). CDR3 sequence reads: CASRAGAGKLFF. CDR3 coding DNA: TGTGCCAGTAGGGCAGGGGCTGGAAAACTGTTTTTT.

The J gene is TRBJ1-4, the V gene TRBV6-6, with 7 nucleotides matching TRBD1. Trimming removed 5 bases from V and 2 bases from J; junction bases left unmatched: 2. The CDR3 spans 14 residues. Germline-derived CDR1 and CDR2 are MNHNY and SVGAGI (reference sequence). As DNA, the CDR3 is TGTGCCAGCAGTAAACAGGGGACTAATGAAAAACTGTTTTTT. This translates into CASSKQGTNEKLFF.

This chain joins TRBV18 and TRBJ1-5; D gene ambiguous. Between the trimmed V and J ends, which lost 2 bases and 5 bases, there was a span of 10 bases. This CDR3 has 14 residues. CDR1 is KGHSH and CDR2 is LQKENI in the germline V gene. The DNA for the CDR3 is TGTGCCAGCTCACCAAAGGGAGAGGATCAGCCCCAGCATTTT. This gives the protein CASSPKGEDQPQHF.

The chain joins TRBV7-2 to TRBJ1-1; unclear D gene. Germline CDR1 reads SGHTA; CDR2 reads FQGNSA. V was cut by 7 bases and J by 0 bases, with 9 bases left in between. This CDR3 has 13 amino acids. In DNA, the CDR3 is TGTGCCAGCACCCCAGTCTTGAACACTGAAGCTTTCTTT. Translated, it gives CASTPVLNTEAFF.

The CDR3 DNA reads TGTGCCAGCAGCTCCCTCTCCTACGAGCAGTACTTC. It is translated as CASSSLSYEQYF. J is TRBJ2-7 and V is TRBV7-9; D gene unclear. This CDR3 is built from 12 residues. CDR1 and CDR2 (germline): SEHNR, FQNEAQ (reference sequence). Trimming took off 4 bases at V and 0 bases at J, with 4 bases between the two ends.

The chain employs TRBV5-6 and TRBJ1-2; 7 bases match TRBD1. Germline V gene lookup returns CDR1 SGHDT and CDR2 YYEEEE. The CDR3 runs 13 residues. Trimming cost V 2 bases and J 8 bases; bases outside gene matches: 6. The CDR3 spells CASSFARGSGYTF. CDR3 in DNA: TGTGCCAGCAGCTTCGCCAGGGGGTCGGGCTACACCTTC. Together with reference TRBV5-6 and TRBJ1-2, the CDR3 gives the full variable domain: DAGVTQSPTHLIKTRGQQVTLRCSPKSGHDTVSWYQQALGQGPQFIFQYYEEEERQRGNFPDRFSGHQFPNYSSELNVNALLLGDSALYLCASSFARGSGYTFGSGTRLTVV.

This chain uses TRBV10-3 with TRBJ2-5; 9 nucleotides agree with TRBD2. J gave up 3 bases and V 2 bases, and 10 bases lay outside the gene matches. Per the germline V gene, CDR1 is ENHRY and CDR2 is SYGVKD. This CDR3 comprises 17 residues. DNA for the CDR3: TGTGCCATCAGTGAGCCATCCCCGGGACTAGCAAAAGAGACCCAGTACTTC. It yields the protein CAISEPSPGLAKETQYF.

The chain couples TRBV7-9 to TRBJ2-2; a weak D match, TRBD1 (6 bases). The CDR3 consists of 14 residues. Germline V lookup: CDR1 SEHNR, CDR2 FQNEAQ (reference sequence). Trimming shortened V by 5 bases and J by 5 bases, and 12 bases separated the two germline ends. The CDR3: CASSLQGPTGELFF. Here the CDR3 DNA reads TGTGCCAGCAGCCTACAGGGACCGACCGGGGAGCTGTTTTTT. The full variable domain, its missing parts supplied by reference TRBV7-9 and TRBJ2-2, is DTGVSQNPRHKITKRGQNVTFRCDPISEHNRLYWYRQTLGQGPEFLTYFQNEAQLEKSRLLSDRFSAERPKGSFSTLEIQRTEQGDSAMYLCASSLQGPTGELFFGEGSRLTVL.

This clone was observed a few times. The V gene is TRBV28, the J gene TRBJ1-4; D not resolved. The CDR3 extends over 16 amino acids. Germline assignment: CDR1 MDHEN and CDR2 SYDVKM. Trimming removed 1 base from V and 8 bases from J, with 17 bases in between. CDR3 sequence (DNA): TGTGCCAGCAGTTTATCCGGATCGGGGTTAGGAGAAAAACTGTTTTTT. This codes for CASSLSGSGLGEKLFF.

The genes are TRBV28 and TRBJ1-2; D is uncertain. CDR3 length equals 13 residues. The V gene's germline CDR1 is MDHEN and CDR2 SYDVKM. V lost 5 bases, J lost 12 bases, and 19 bases lay in between. Here the CDR3 reads CASSPGNPPYNTF. The DNA for the CDR3 is TGTGCCAGCAGTCCGGGGAACCCACCTTATAACACCTTC.

The chain recombines TRBV5-4 with TRBJ1-2, with 8 nucleotides matching TRBD1. This CDR3 has 13 residues. V was pared by 5 bases and J by 7 bases, with 7 bases of the junction left unmatched. CDR1 is SGHNT, CDR2 YYREEE, per germline (reference sequence). CDR3: CASSLQGASGYTF. The CDR3 DNA reads TGTGCCAGCAGTTTGCAGGGGGCAAGTGGCTACACCTTC.

The chain joins TRBV11-3 to TRBJ2-6; 12 bases align to TRBD1. In germline, CDR1 is SGHNT, CDR2 YENEEA. After removal of 5 bases from V and 4 bases from J, the junction contained 6 bases not matched to a gene. The CDR3 is 17 amino acids. The CDR3 DNA sequence: TGTGCCAGCAGCCTGGGACAGGGGGCGAGAGGGGCCAACGTCCTGACTTTC. Its protein product is CASSLGQGARGANVLTF.

The CDR3 spells CAISVSRDSGNTIYF. CDR3 coding DNA: TGTGCCATCAGTGTTTCCAGGGACTCTGGAAACACCATATATTTT. The J gene is TRBJ1-3, the V gene TRBV10-3; a possible D gene is TRBD1 (5 bases). Germline loops: CDR1 ENHRY, CDR2 SYGVKD. Deletions cut 4 bases from V and 0 bases from J, with 10 bases between. The CDR3 is made up of 15 amino acids.

The V call is TRBV28, the J call TRBJ1-1; D ambiguous. Per the germline V gene, CDR1 is MDHEN and CDR2 is SYDVKM. This CDR3 is 15 amino acids long. Trimming pared 5 bases from V and 3 bases from J, leaving 16 bases between. The CDR3, as DNA: TGTGCCAGCAGTCCCGTAGGGAGCGGGGACACTGAAGCTTTCTTT. Translating gives CASSPVGSGDTEAFF. Full variable domain (rest looked up from reference TRBV28 and TRBJ1-1): DVKVTQSSRYLVKRTGEKVFLECVQDMDHENMFWYRQDPGLGLRLIYFSYDVKMKEKGDIPEGYSVSREKKERFSLILESASTNQTSMYLCASSPVGSGDTEAFFGQGTRLTVV.

The V and J genes are TRBV7-6 and TRBJ1-5, with a weak D call TRBD1 (5 bases). The CDR3 has 16 residues. V gave up 1 base and J gave up 3 bases, with 13 bases separating them. Germline V gene data show CDR1 as SGHVS and CDR2 as FNYEAQ. The CDR3 loop reads CASSLELGHVNQPQHF. The CDR3 coding sequence is TGTGCCAGCAGCTTAGAACTCGGACACGTCAATCAGCCCCAGCATTTT. The whole variable domain, remainder taken from reference TRBV7-6 and TRBJ1-5, is GAGVSQSPRYKVTKRGQDVALRCDPISGHVSLYWYRQALGQGPEFLTYFNYEAQQDKSGLPNDRFSAERPEGSISTLTIQRTEQRDSAMYRCASSLELGHVNQPQHFGDGTRLSIL.

This clone has only a few counts. The V gene is TRBV2, the J gene TRBJ2-3, with D perhaps TRBD1 (5 bases). The CDR3 runs to 13 residues. Trimming removed 8 bases at V and 2 bases at J, with 11 bases between. Germline V gene lookup returns CDR1 SNHLY and CDR2 FYNNEI. The CDR3 loop reads CASSGPFTDTQYF. The CDR3 DNA reads as TGTGCCAGCTCAGGGCCATTCACAGATACGCAGTATTTT.